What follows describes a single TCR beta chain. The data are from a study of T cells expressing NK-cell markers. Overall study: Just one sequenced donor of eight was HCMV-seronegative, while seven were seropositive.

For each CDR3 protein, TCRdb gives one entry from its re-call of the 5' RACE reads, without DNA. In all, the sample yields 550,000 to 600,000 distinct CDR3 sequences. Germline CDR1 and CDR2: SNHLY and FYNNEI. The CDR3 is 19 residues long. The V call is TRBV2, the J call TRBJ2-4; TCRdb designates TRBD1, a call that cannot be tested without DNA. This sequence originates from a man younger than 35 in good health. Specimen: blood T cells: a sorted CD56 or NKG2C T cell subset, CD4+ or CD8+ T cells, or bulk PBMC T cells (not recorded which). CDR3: CASSEVAGGHPLAKNIQYF.